The text below deals with one T cell receptor beta chain. Its target is not known. Using immunoSEQ multiplex PCR, the repertoire was profiled, and TCRdb retains in-frame clones only, with some absent. The sample consists of 60,000 to 65,000 clones, roughly 98% of them appearing once. These data come from a study of Tregs in tolerant kidney transplant recipients. General study results and limits: Findings come from small patient numbers and require larger validation. Biological reproducibility was not directly addressed, but technical replication error appeared minimal.

Before regulatory T cell sorting, thawed PBMCs rested overnight at 37°C in about 210 IU/ml IL-2. This sequence was found in a human donor who received a combined kidney and bone marrow transplant. Source: Tregs from blood, taken before the transplant.

This CDR3 reads CASSLGSSTGELFF. In DNA form, the CDR3 reads TGCGCCAGCAGCTTGGGCTCCAGTACCGGGGAGCTGTTTTTT. V usage is TRBV5-1 and J usage is TRBJ2-2; D not certain. V lost 0 bases and J lost 5, with 8 bases in between. The germline CDR1 and CDR2 sequences are SGHRS and YFSETQ. The CDR3 runs to 14 residues. The full variable domain, completed using reference TRBV5-1 and TRBJ2-2, is KAGVTQTPRYLIKTRGQQVTLSCSPISGHRSVSWYQQTPGQGLQFLFEYFSETQRNKGNFPGRFSGRQFSNSRSEMNVSTLELGDSALYLCASSLGSSTGELFFGEGSRLTVL.